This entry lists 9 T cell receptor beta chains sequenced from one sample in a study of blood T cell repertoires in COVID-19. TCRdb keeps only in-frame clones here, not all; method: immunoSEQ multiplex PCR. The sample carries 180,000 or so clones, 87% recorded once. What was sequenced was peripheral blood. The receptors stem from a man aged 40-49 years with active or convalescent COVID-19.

The CDR3 spells CASTPSVSSYNEQFF. In DNA form, the CDR3 reads TGTGCCAGTACCCCCAGCGTAAGCTCCTACAATGAGCAGTTCTTC. The genes are TRBV19 and TRBJ2-1; D is unclear. This CDR3 is built from 15 residues. V was trimmed by 7 bases and J by 0 bases, leaving 13 bases between them. From germline, CDR1 is LNHDA and CDR2 SQIVND (reference sequence).

The CDR3 nucleotides read TGTGCCAGTAGTGTACCGACAGGGATCAATGAGCAGTTCTTC. It yields the protein CASSVPTGINEQFF. This sequence joins TRBV19 and TRBJ2-1, with 7 bases lining up with TRBD1. This CDR3 has 14 residues. Germline values: CDR1 LNHDA, CDR2 SQIVND (reference sequence). Losses at the gene ends were 5 bases for V and 6 bases for J; bases not matched to a gene: 7.

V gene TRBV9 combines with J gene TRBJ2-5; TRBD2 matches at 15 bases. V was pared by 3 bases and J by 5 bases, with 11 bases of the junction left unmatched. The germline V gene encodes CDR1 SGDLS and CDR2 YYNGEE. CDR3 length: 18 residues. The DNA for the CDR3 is TGTGCCAGCAGCGCCGGGACTAGCGGGGGGACAACTGGGGAGACCCAGTACTTC. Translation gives CASSAGTSGGTTGETQYF.

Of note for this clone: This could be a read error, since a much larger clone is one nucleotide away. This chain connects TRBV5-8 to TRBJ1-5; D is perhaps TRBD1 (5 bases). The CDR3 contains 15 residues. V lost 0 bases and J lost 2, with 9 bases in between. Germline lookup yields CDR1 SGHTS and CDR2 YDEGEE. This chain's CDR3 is CASSLGQLGNQPQHF. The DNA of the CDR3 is TGTGCCAGCAGCTTGGGACAGCTGGGCAATCAGCCCCAGCATTTT.

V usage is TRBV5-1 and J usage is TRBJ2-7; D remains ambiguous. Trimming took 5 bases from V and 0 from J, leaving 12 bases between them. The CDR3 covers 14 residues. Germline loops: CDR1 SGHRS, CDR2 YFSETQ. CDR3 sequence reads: CASRSPQSSYEQYF. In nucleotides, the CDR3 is TGCGCCAGCAGATCTCCACAGAGCTCCTACGAGCAGTACTTC.

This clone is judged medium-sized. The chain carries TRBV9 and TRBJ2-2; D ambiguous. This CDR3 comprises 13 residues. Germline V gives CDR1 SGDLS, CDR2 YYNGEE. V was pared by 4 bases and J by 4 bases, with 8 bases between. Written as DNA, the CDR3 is TGTGCCAGCAGCTTAGACGGCACCGGGGAGCTGTTTTTT. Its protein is CASSLDGTGELFF.

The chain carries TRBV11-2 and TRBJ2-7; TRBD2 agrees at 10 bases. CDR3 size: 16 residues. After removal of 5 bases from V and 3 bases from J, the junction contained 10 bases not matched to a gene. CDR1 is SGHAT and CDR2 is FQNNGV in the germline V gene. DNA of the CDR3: TGTGCCAGCAGCCGGATCAAGCGGGGGGGAGGCTACGAGCAGTACTTC. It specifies CASSRIKRGGGYEQYF. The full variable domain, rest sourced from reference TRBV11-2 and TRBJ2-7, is EAGVAQSPRYKIIEKRQSVAFWCNPISGHATLYWYQQILGQGPKLLIQFQNNGVVDDSQLPKDRFSAERLKGVDSTLKIQPAKLEDSAVYLCASSRIKRGGGYEQYFGPGTRLTVT.

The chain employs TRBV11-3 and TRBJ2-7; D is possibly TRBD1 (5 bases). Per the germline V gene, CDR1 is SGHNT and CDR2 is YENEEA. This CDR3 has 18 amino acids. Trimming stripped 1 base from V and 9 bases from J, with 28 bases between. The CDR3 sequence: CASSLGLRRDVCVSGQYF. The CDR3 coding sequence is TGTGCCAGCAGCTTAGGTCTTCGCAGGGATGTTTGCGTATCGGGGCAGTACTTC.

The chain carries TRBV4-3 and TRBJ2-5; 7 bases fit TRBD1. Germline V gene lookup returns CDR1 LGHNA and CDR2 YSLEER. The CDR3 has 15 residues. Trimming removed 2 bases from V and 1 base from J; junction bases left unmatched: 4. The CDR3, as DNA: TGCGCCAGCAGCCAAATAGACAGGGCCCAAGAGACCCAGTACTTC. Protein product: CASSQIDRAQETQYF.